This entry concerns a single TCR beta chain. The antigen is unknown. The data derive from a study of CD8+CD57+ T cells in acquired aplastic anemia. Study-wide context: DNA from sorted CD4+ and CD8+ cells averaged roughly 3.2 ug. Findings of the study overall: No significant patient-versus-control difference appeared in CD8+ Simpson's diversity.

Looked up from germline, CDR1 is LNHNV and CDR2 is YYDKDF (reference sequence). V was shortened by 0 bases and J by 4 bases, with 9 bases between the two germline ends. This CDR3 has 14 amino acids. The study profiled TCR beta VDJ and CDR3 using genomic DNA as template. MiXCR was run by TCRdb on the reads, yielding one entry per CDR3 protein. The sample holds about 68,000 distinct CDR3 sequences, 50% to 55% seen once. The sequence was collected from a human donor in good health, serving as a control. Source material: sorted CD4+, CD8+, or CD8+CD57+ T cells (not recorded which) from PBMCs. The chain has TRBV15 and TRBJ1-1; D may be TRBD1 (5 bases). The CDR3 bases are TGTGCCACCAGCAGAGATCCAGGGATCACTGAAGCTTTCTTT. It codes for CATSRDPGITEAFF.